The 20 T cell receptor beta chains given below trace back to one sample, sequenced in a study of blood T cell repertoires in COVID-19. TCRdb keeps only in-frame clones here, not all; method: immunoSEQ multiplex PCR. The table has over 200,000 clones, less than 90% seen once. Sequenced input: PBMCs or T cells enriched from blood (not recorded which). The receptors were sampled from a woman in her twenties or thirties who had been exposed to COVID-19.

The chain recombines TRBV19 with TRBJ1-1; 8 bases fit TRBD1. Trimming at V came to 1 base and at J to 0 bases, leaving 1 base not matched to a gene. CDR3 size: 15 residues. The germline gives CDR1 LNHDA, CDR2 SQIVND (reference sequence). CDR3 sequence: CASSIGTGLNTEAFF. The CDR3 nucleotides read TGTGCCAGTAGTATAGGGACAGGGCTGAACACTGAAGCTTTCTTT.

V and J are TRBV5-1 and TRBJ2-1, with TRBD2 matching over 9 bases. The trim removed 4 bases at V and 1 base at J, leaving 15 bases unmatched. The V gene's germline CDR1 is SGHRS and CDR2 YFSETQ. The length of the CDR3 is 19 residues. CDR3 protein: CASSLWTSDSLFSYNEQFF. The CDR3 DNA reads TGCGCCAGCAGCCTCTGGACTAGCGATTCCTTGTTTTCCTACAATGAGCAGTTCTTC.

The CDR3 coding sequence is TGCAGCGTTGGCAGTTACTATGGCTACACCTTC. This sequence encodes CSVGSYYGYTF. The chain couples TRBV29-1 to TRBJ1-2; D gene unclear. Germline CDR1 and CDR2: SQVTM and ANQGSEA. The V end lost 4 bases, the J end lost 3 bases, and 6 bases lay between the germline ends. There are 11 residues in the CDR3.

This rearrangement joins TRBV12-3 or TRBV12-4 to TRBJ1-1; tentatively, D is TRBD1 (5 bases). V lost 2 bases and J lost 10, with 11 bases in between. This CDR3 has 12 amino acids. The CDR3 bases are TGTGCCAGCAGTTTACTGGCTAGGGGAGCTTTCTTT. Residues: CASSLLARGAFF.

The chain is built from TRBV5-6 and TRBJ2-3; 8 nucleotides line up with TRBD2. Losses at the gene ends were 3 bases for V and 5 bases for J; bases not matched to a gene: 8. Germline V lookup: CDR1 SGHDT, CDR2 YYEEEE. This CDR3 comprises 15 residues. CDR3 residues: CASSYRGGLGDTQYF. In nucleotides, the CDR3 is TGTGCCAGCAGCTACCGGGGGGGCCTCGGAGATACGCAGTATTTT. Supplemented by reference TRBV5-6 and TRBJ2-3, the full variable domain reads DAGVTQSPTHLIKTRGQQVTLRCSPKSGHDTVSWYQQALGQGPQFIFQYYEEEERQRGNFPDRFSGHQFPNYSSELNVNALLLGDSALYLCASSYRGGLGDTQYFGPGTRLTVL.

The chain links TRBV5-1 to TRBJ1-1; 7 bases line up with TRBD1. Trimming removed 4 bases from V and 2 bases from J; junction bases left unmatched: 5. This CDR3 comprises 14 residues. Germline CDR1 reads SGHRS; CDR2 reads YFSETQ. As DNA, the CDR3 is TGCGCCAGCAGCACGGGACAGCCCAACACTGAAGCTTTCTTT. It specifies CASSTGQPNTEAFF.

The rearrangement uses TRBV5-1 and TRBJ2-1, with 9 bases identical to TRBD2. The CDR3 runs 14 residues. CDR1 SGHRS and CDR2 YFSETQ come from the germline V gene. J was trimmed by 7 bases and V by 6 bases; bases with no gene match: 8. DNA of the CDR3: TGCGCCAGCACCGGCGGGGGGGCGGGTAATGAGCAGTTCTTC. This gives the protein CASTGGGAGNEQFF.

In its sample, this clone was seen many times. This chain connects TRBV19 to TRBJ2-1, with 8 bases aligning to TRBD1. J gave up 8 bases and V 5 bases, and 5 bases lay outside the gene matches. CDR1 is LNHDA, CDR2 SQIVND, per germline (reference sequence). The CDR3 is 13 residues long. CDR3 sequence reads: CASSPGQGYEQFF. The CDR3 nucleotides are TGTGCCAGTAGTCCCGGACAGGGCTATGAGCAGTTCTTC.

The chain uses TRBV3-1 (or the pseudogene TRBV3-2) and TRBJ1-6, with 9 positions matching TRBD1. V lost 4 bases and J lost 3; bases outside the gene matches: 7. The CDR3 consists of 17 residues. Looked up from germline, CDR1 is LGHDT and CDR2 is YNNKEL (reference sequence). CDR3 region: CASSPSGGQGYNSPLHF. The DNA for the CDR3 is TGTGCCAGCAGCCCCTCTGGGGGACAGGGCTATAATTCACCCCTCCACTTT.

The gene calls are TRBV28 and TRBJ2-7; 9 nucleotides match TRBD1. CDR3 length equals 15 residues. Trimming at V came to 6 bases and at J to 2 bases, leaving 8 bases not matched to a gene. Germline V gives CDR1 MDHEN, CDR2 SYDVKM. This CDR3 reads CASRPTGGVAYEQYF. The CDR3 DNA is TGTGCCAGCAGACCTACAGGGGGCGTTGCCTACGAGCAGTACTTC.

The V gene is TRBV24-1, the J gene TRBJ1-2; D might be TRBD1 (6 bases). The CDR3 runs to 14 residues. With 4 bases removed from V and 7 bases from J, the gap between germline ends came to 15 bases. Germline CDR1 and CDR2: KGHDR and SFDVKD. The CDR3 region is CATSELTGRGGYTF. CDR3 bases: TGTGCCACCAGTGAACTGACAGGTAGGGGTGGCTACACCTTC.

This chain joins TRBV2 and TRBJ2-3; no definite D call. This CDR3 contains 12 residues. Trimming pared 7 bases from V and 4 bases from J, leaving 9 bases between. Germline CDR1 and CDR2: SNHLY and FYNNEI. This chain's CDR3 is CASIRNADTQYF. CDR3 in DNA: TGTGCCAGCATCCGTAATGCAGATACGCAGTATTTT.

The chain employs TRBV7-6 and TRBJ2-3; TRBD2 matches at 12 bases. The V gene's germline CDR1 is SGHVS and CDR2 FNYEAQ. V gave up 2 bases and J gave up 3 bases; unmatched junction bases: 12. The CDR3 covers 19 residues. In nucleotides, the CDR3 is TGTGCCAGCAGCTTATCTGAACTAGCGGGGGGCCAGATGACAGATACGCAGTATTTT. Amino acids: CASSLSELAGGQMTDTQYF. The full variable domain, rest sourced from reference TRBV7-6 and TRBJ2-3, is GAGVSQSPRYKVTKRGQDVALRCDPISGHVSLYWYRQALGQGPEFLTYFNYEAQQDKSGLPNDRFSAERPEGSISTLTIQRTEQRDSAMYRCASSLSELAGGQMTDTQYFGPGTRLTVL.

This clone was found a few times. The chain is built from TRBV7-9 and TRBJ1-1; D remains ambiguous. Between the trimmed V and J ends, which lost 2 bases and 0 bases, there was a span of 4 bases. This CDR3 spans 13 amino acids. Per germline, CDR1 SEHNR and CDR2 FQNEAQ (reference sequence). CDR3 sequence (DNA): TGTGCCAGCAGCTTACCTTTGAACACTGAAGCTTTCTTT. Protein: CASSLPLNTEAFF.

The chain recombines TRBV5-1 with TRBJ1-3; a weak D match, TRBD1 (6 bases). Trimming pared 0 bases from V and 0 bases from J, leaving 13 bases between. Germline CDR1 SGHRS, CDR2 YFSETQ. This CDR3 comprises 17 residues. The CDR3 loop reads CASSLGDRPFSGNTIYF. CDR3 DNA: TGCGCCAGCAGCTTGGGAGACAGGCCCTTCTCTGGAAACACCATATATTTT.

In its sample, this clone was seen a few times. The chain couples TRBV5-6 to TRBJ1-2; a weak D match, TRBD1 (6 bases). The CDR3 extends over 15 amino acids. Per germline, CDR1 SGHDT and CDR2 YYEEEE. The V end lost 2 bases, the J end lost 0 bases, and 11 bases lay between the germline ends. The CDR3 spells CASSLGDMANYGYTF. The CDR3 region has the DNA TGTGCCAGCAGCTTAGGGGACATGGCTAACTATGGCTACACCTTC.

The rearrangement joins TRBV11-3 to TRBJ1-2; D possibly corresponds to TRBD1 (6 bases). Germline V gives CDR1 SGHNT, CDR2 YENEEA. The CDR3 spans 13 residues. V lost 5 bases, J lost 8 bases, and 15 bases lay in between. Written as DNA, the CDR3 is TGTGCCAGCAGCCCAACAGGGCCGGGCGGCTACACCTTC. Its protein product is CASSPTGPGGYTF.

The chain carries TRBV5-4 and TRBJ2-7; D is perhaps TRBD1 (6 bases). V lost 4 bases to trimming and J lost 0 bases, with 14 bases between them. The CDR3 runs 15 residues. Germline V gene lookup returns CDR1 SGHNT and CDR2 YYREEE (reference sequence). CDR3 in DNA: TGTGCCAGCAGCGGGGGCGAGTCAAGCTCCTACGAGCAGTACTTC. This encodes CASSGGESSSYEQYF.

The V call is TRBV14, the J call TRBJ1-2, with D tentatively TRBD1 (5 bases). The germline CDR1 and CDR2 sequences are SGHDN and FVKESK. CDR3 length: 14 amino acids. The V and J ends lost 1 base and 4 bases respectively, with 10 bases between them. The CDR3 coding sequence is TGTGCCAGCAGCCAAGTGGCAGGGATCTATGGCTACACCTTC. Protein sequence: CASSQVAGIYGYTF.

The rearrangement joins TRBV7-9 to TRBJ1-4, with 7 nucleotides matching TRBD1. The CDR3 spans 16 residues. J lost 2 bases, V lost 5 bases, and 8 bases had no gene match. Looked up from germline, CDR1 is SEHNR and CDR2 is FQNEAQ (reference sequence). The CDR3 region has the DNA TGTGCCAGCAGCCCCAGACAGGGTGGGACTAATGAAAAACTGTTTTTT. It specifies CASSPRQGGTNEKLFF.